The table lists the clone carrying this TCR beta chain with a count of one. The data stem from a study of blood T cell repertoires in COVID-19. Study as a whole: Acute and convalescent COVID-19 samples came from the United States, Italy and Spain. T cells, B-cell-depleted T cells, or PBMCs supplied cDNA or gDNA.

Trimming took 2 bases from V and 4 from J, leaving 7 bases between them. CDR1 is GTSNPN, CDR2 SVGIG, per germline (reference sequence). The CDR3 totals 12 residues. In the original processing: Using reference gene primer amplification, nucleated cell counts were estimated. Only in-frame clones appear in the TCRdb table, and some are missing; sequencing was by immunoSEQ multiplex PCR. For V, J and clone size, that table is used; D and trimming come from the DNA. The top ten clones hold less than 4.5% of a sample with around 230,000 clones, 70% to 90% of them seen once. Participants reported their clinical history, and cohort assignment relied on those reports.

V is TRBV30 and J is TRBJ2-3, with TRBD2 as a possible D gene (5 bases). The sample was PBMCs or T cells enriched from blood (not recorded which). The receptor comes from a woman between 35 and 50 years old with acute COVID-19. CDR3 amino acids: CAWSNGADTQYF. The CDR3 nucleotides are TGTGCCTGGAGTAACGGGGCAGATACGCAGTATTTT.